This paragraph covers one T cell receptor beta chain sequence. Antigen unknown. Each sample had about 100,000 TCR templates assayed. Sequenced by immunoSEQ multiplex PCR; TCRdb stores in-frame clones only, minus some. This sample has approximately 100,000 clones, with 90% to 95% found just once. The sample originates from a study of siplizumab effects on memory and regulatory T cells. Overall study results and limits: Most alloreactive clones went unmapped to unstimulated subsets; only a minor fraction mapped. A major contribution to the alloresponse seemed to be made by naive T cells, which seemed more diverse than memory cells.

V dropped 2 bases and J dropped 4 bases, with 7 bases sitting between them. This CDR3 contains 13 residues. The germline V gene has CDR1 SSHAT and CDR2 FNYEAQ (reference sequence). The V gene is TRBV7-7, the J gene TRBJ2-3; D not resolved. Sequencing used Tregs sorted from blood. The sequence came from a human donor in good health. CDR3 DNA sequence: TGTGCCAGCAGCTTATCATCCGCAGATACGCAGTATTTT. As protein: CASSLSSADTQYF.